What follows are 10 T cell receptor beta chains derived from one specimen sequenced in a study of T cell repertoires in ileal Crohn's disease. The sorted cells were lamina propria lymphocytes from surgical specimens, first isolated by density gradient. Produced via immunoSEQ multiplex PCR; TCRdb's table is partial and in-frame only. The table lists approximately 1,000 clones, 86% of them singletons, with 2.5% to 3.5% in the top ten. The sequenced sample was CD4+ T cells sorted from the ileum. All receptors come from an adult with Crohn's disease.

The chain employs TRBV7-2 and TRBJ1-1; D unresolved. This CDR3 comprises 15 residues. Germline V gene lookup returns CDR1 SGHTA and CDR2 FQGNSA. V lost 5 bases to trimming and J lost 2 bases, with 15 bases between them. The CDR3 DNA follows: TGTGCCAGCAGCATTAGCGGCATTGGAAACACTGAAGCTTTCTTT. Translating gives CASSISGIGNTEAFF.

The genes are TRBV29-1 and TRBJ2-7, with a possible D match to TRBD1 (5 bases). V dropped 4 bases and J dropped 5 bases, with 12 bases sitting between them. Looked up from germline, CDR1 is SQVTM and CDR2 is ANQGSEA. This CDR3 spans 12 amino acids. CDR3 sequence (DNA): TGCAGCGTTGCTCCAGGGTCAAACGAGCAGTACTTC. Translated, it gives CSVAPGSNEQYF.

The chain has TRBV10-3 and TRBJ1-5, with D hard to call. Germline assignment: CDR1 ENHRY and CDR2 SYGVKD. The CDR3 sequence is 13 residues long. The V end was cut by 7 bases, the J end by 5 bases, with 12 bases between. CDR3 nucleotides: TGTGCCATCAATTCGCGCCCTGATCAGCCCCAGCATTTT. It codes for CAINSRPDQPQHF.

This clone was counted a few times. V and J are TRBV7-8 and TRBJ2-7, with TRBD2 matching over 8 bases. Looked up from germline, CDR1 is SGHVS and CDR2 is FQNEAQ. After removal of 7 bases from V and 5 bases from J, the junction contained 10 bases not matched to a gene. The CDR3 is made up of 14 amino acids. For the CDR3, the DNA is TGTGCCAGCACACGGGGGGGGAGAGCGCACGAGCAGTACTTC. The encoded protein is CASTRGGRAHEQYF.

This clone was detected only once. The J gene is TRBJ2-7, the V gene TRBV6-5; 7 bases align to TRBD1. Germline V lookup: CDR1 MNHEY, CDR2 SVGAGI. The CDR3 sequence is 15 residues long. V was clipped by 0 bases and J by 0 bases; unmatched bases: 2. The CDR3 bases are TGTGCCAGCAGTTACTCGGACAGGCGCTCCTACGAGCAGTACTTC. Amino acids: CASSYSDRRSYEQYF.

This chain connects TRBV27 to TRBJ2-1; tentatively, D is TRBD2 (7 bases). The CDR3 consists of 15 residues. Germline lookup yields CDR1 MNHEY and CDR2 SMNVEV (reference sequence). V lost 5 bases, J lost 15 bases, and 26 bases lay in between. The CDR3 coding sequence is TGTGCCAGCAGTCCCCTCCAGCGGGGCGGGGGACAATGGTTCTTC. As protein: CASSPLQRGGGQWFF.

This chain connects TRBV5-8 to TRBJ1-2; unclear D gene. V lost 0 bases to trimming and J lost 7 bases, with 16 bases between them. This CDR3 comprises 15 residues. Germline loops: CDR1 SGHTS, CDR2 YDEGEE. The CDR3 spells CASSLANRRLGGYTF. The CDR3 DNA reads as TGTGCCAGCAGCTTGGCCAACAGAAGGTTAGGTGGCTACACCTTC.

The gene calls are TRBV6-1 and TRBJ2-6; tentative D call: TRBD2 (5 bases). From germline, CDR1 is MNHNS and CDR2 SASEGT. This CDR3 has 16 amino acids. Trimming left V 3 bases short and J 0 bases short, with 9 bases between. The CDR3 DNA reads as TGTGCCAGCAGTGAGGTCGGGGTCTCTGGGGCCAACGTCCTGACTTTC. It is translated as CASSEVGVSGANVLTF.

The chain joins TRBV6-5 to TRBJ2-7, with TRBD1 identical over 9 bases. Germline loops: CDR1 MNHEY, CDR2 SVGAGI. Unmatched junction bases numbered 12, after V lost 6 bases and J lost 6 bases. The CDR3 is 15 amino acids. The CDR3 nucleotides read TGTGCCAGCAGAGAAACGGGACAGGGAAAGGTCGAGCAGTACTTC. Translating gives CASRETGQGKVEQYF.

The rearrangement joins TRBV5-1 to TRBJ1-5; D gene unclear. Germline V CDR1 and CDR2: SGHRS, YFSETQ. The length of the CDR3 is 13 residues. V lost 4 bases and J lost 3, with 8 bases in between. CDR3 DNA sequence: TGCGCCAGCAGCCTTGGCAACAATCAGCCCCAGCATTTT. Encoded protein: CASSLGNNQPQHF. The variable domain in full, completed from reference TRBV5-1 and TRBJ1-5, reads KAGVTQTPRYLIKTRGQQVTLSCSPISGHRSVSWYQQTPGQGLQFLFEYFSETQRNKGNFPGRFSGRQFSNSRSEMNVSTLELGDSALYLCASSLGNNQPQHFGDGTRLSIL.